This TCR beta chain was observed in a study of OX40 agonist ivuxolimab in advanced cancers. Overall study context: Of the patients, three showed partial responses, one with hepatocellular carcinoma and two with cutaneous melanoma.

As for this clone: Its antigen is unknown.

General observations from the study: Undetermined was the antigen specificity of the expanded peripheral T cells. The study found among the lowest clonal expansion in partial responders at 0.1-3.0 mg/kg.

The CDR3 loop spans 15 amino acids. V lost 6 bases to trimming and J lost 0 bases; unmatched junction nucleotides: 7. The germline gives CDR1 ENHRY, CDR2 SYGVKD. Libraries were prepared by immunoSEQ multiplex PCR; TCRdb keeps only in-frame clonotypes and omits some of them. This table has around 80,000 clones, around 84% appearing once. The clonotype was recovered from an adult with an advanced solid tumor such as melanoma, head and neck, liver or kidney cancer. Specimen: CD4+ or CD8+ T cells sorted from blood, collected in a trial of the OX40 agonist ivuxolimab. V and J are TRBV10-3 and TRBJ2-5; 7 nucleotides match TRBD2. The CDR3 region has the DNA TGTGCCATCAGCCTCGGGGGAGGGTACCAAGAGACCCAGTACTTC. Translated, it gives CAISLGGGYQETQYF.